Listed here is a single T cell receptor (beta chain). The data belong to a study of cytomegalovirus exposure and HLA in healthy donors. The CDR3 runs to 15 residues. Germline V CDR1 and CDR2: MGHRA, YSYEKL. The J segment lost 3 bases and the V segment lost 1 base, leaving 2 bases of the junction unmatched. The study ran its PCR with 60 Vbeta and 13 Jbeta primers. Original processing notes: About 88 million unique TCR beta chains, roughly 11 million of them shared, were counted by a later analysis. The data were produced by immunoSEQ multiplex PCR, yet TCRdb's version contains in-frame clones alone and is incomplete. The DNA was the basis for D and trimming; V, J and clone size are from that table. The sample includes some 190,000 clones, approximately 80% of them seen just once.

Sequencing was performed on PBMCs. This clonotype was sampled from a woman aged 25 to 39 in good health and CMV-seropositive. The chain recombines TRBV4-1 with TRBJ2-3; TRBD1 aligns across 9 bases. As DNA, the CDR3 is TGCGCCAGCAGCCAAGGGACAGGGGAAACAGATACGCAGTATTTT. Encoded protein: CASSQGTGETDTQYF.